The clone carrying this T cell receptor (beta chain) was counted between two and nine times. Antigen unknown. V gave up 3 bases and J gave up 2 bases; unmatched junction bases: 6. Per germline, CDR1 DFQATT and CDR2 SNEGSKA (reference sequence). The CDR3 is made up of 14 amino acids. These data originate in a study of T-cell reconstitution after alpha-beta-depleted transplantation in children. Researchers prepared the TCRbeta library using unique molecular identifiers, the study reports. In TCRdb, the PCR reads were re-called with MiXCR into one record per CDR3 protein. This table has roughly 420,000 distinct CDR3 sequences, 16% appearing once. General study results and limits: As was reported, about two months after transplant, alpha-beta T cells came from several hundred expanded graft clones. Newly produced T cells mostly provided counts and TCRbeta diversity after one year, as hyperexpanded clones declined. Diversity of TCRbeta at day 60 was high in some patients, arising from surviving recipient T cells and thymic progenitors.

The source was PBMCs, mostly from graft donor cells, collected 360 days after TCRalphabeta/CD19-depleted stem cell transplant. The receptor was derived from a boy in the first two years of life who had a stem cell transplant for Wiskott-Aldrich syndrome, so the T cells may come from the graft donor. The genes are TRBV20-1 and TRBJ2-5; TRBD1 agrees at 7 bases. As DNA, the CDR3 is TGCAGTGCTAGGGCGACAGGGAGACAAGAGACCCAGTACTTC. The encoded protein is CSARATGRQETQYF.